The rows below give T cell receptor beta chains drawn from one sample of a study of cytomegalovirus exposure and HLA in healthy donors. Sequencing used immunoSEQ multiplex PCR; TCRdb keeps in-frame clones, though not all of them. The sample comprises approximately 170,000 clones, around 81% of which are singletons, and over 0.95% rests with the top ten. Specimen: PBMCs. The receptors shown here come from a woman aged 40 to 50 in good health and CMV-seronegative. Both conserved end residues are part of each CDR3. The size entry is marked missing in some rows and otherwise reads once, few, many or a size class.

clone size,V gene,J gene,CDR3 protein
-,TRBV9,TRBJ2-7,CASRPSGSGEQYF
-,TRBV4-2,TRBJ2-7,CASSQVASGGYEQYF
-,TRBV11-1,TRBJ2-1,CASSLVLAGKHEQFF
once,TRBV28,TRBJ1-1,CASRARTANTEAFF
-,TRBV28,TRBJ2-1,CASSTSPLSGGYNEQFF
few,TRBV2,TRBJ2-1,CASSDSVAGVKKSTHNEQFF
-,TRBV7-3,TRBJ1-1,CASSFSLAGNTEAFF
-,TRBV7-3,TRBJ1-1,CASSLQAGNTEAFF
-,TRBV30,TRBJ2-5,CAWRISGSETQYF
-,TRBV6-1,TRBJ1-2,CASSDLREGYGYTF
once,TRBV7-2,TRBJ2-7,CASSRYPPGTQLYEQYF
-,TRBV6-5,TRBJ1-4,CASSRNMEGNEKLFF
-,TRBV29-1,TRBJ2-6,CSVATGTGANVLTF
few,TRBV5-1,TRBJ2-1,CASSFTSVDNEQFF
-,TRBV18,TRBJ2-1,CASSPASSYNEQFF
-,TRBV7-9,TRBJ1-2,CASSPNPDRLTANYGYTF
-,TRBV15,TRBJ2-1,CATSRRLAGGMNEQFF
-,TRBV29-1,TRBJ1-2,CSVEDLQLYGYTF
few,TRBV9,TRBJ1-1,CASSATGTGDSEAFF
-,TRBV29-1,TRBJ2-4,CSVVRGQAKNIQYF
-,TRBV5-1,TRBJ2-5,CASRREETQYF
-,TRBV5-4,TRBJ1-2,CASSYPDRGVPNYGYTF
-,TRBV27,TRBJ2-1,CASSLLAKGTYNEQFF
-,TRBV28,TRBJ2-7,CASAQGLAGLYEQYF
-,TRBV18,TRBJ2-7,CASSPGTSAYEQYF
-,TRBV29-1,TRBJ2-7,CSVSGRTGDYEQYF
-,TRBV29-1,TRBJ2-7,CSVGGTGEQYF
once,TRBV7-8,TRBJ2-3,CASSEEPPSGLIAMADTQYF
-,TRBV10-3,TRBJ2-5,CASGTGEETQYF
-,TRBV9,TRBJ2-3,CASSVEQGTVTDTQYF
-,TRBV18,TRBJ2-7,CASSLTSGGLYEQYF